The 6 T cell receptor beta chains reported below all come from one sample, sequenced in a study of blood T cell repertoires in COVID-19. The data were produced by immunoSEQ multiplex PCR, yet TCRdb's version contains in-frame clones alone and is incomplete. The table has over 250,000 clones, 75% to 90% seen once. Sequencing was carried out using PBMCs or T cells enriched from blood (not recorded which). The receptors were gathered from a woman aged 18-30 years who had recovered from COVID-19.

V and J are TRBV5-1 and TRBJ2-7; D uncertain. Germline V CDR1 and CDR2: SGHRS, YFSETQ. The CDR3 contains 14 residues. V gave up 0 bases and J gave up 5 bases, with 12 bases separating them. This CDR3 is CASSLASGRDEQYF. DNA for the CDR3: TGCGCCAGCAGCTTGGCCTCTGGCCGGGACGAGCAGTACTTC.

The chain recombines TRBV18 with TRBJ2-4, with 7 nucleotides matching TRBD1. V was clipped by 1 base and J by 3 bases; unmatched bases: 12. CDR1 and CDR2 from the germline V gene are KGHSH and LQKENI. This CDR3 region has 18 residues. The CDR3 loop reads CASSPLGQNTRGKNIQYF. CDR3 nucleotide sequence: TGTGCCAGCTCACCACTGGGACAGAACACCAGAGGCAAAAACATTCAGTACTTC.

This chain joins TRBV7-9 and TRBJ1-1; perhaps TRBD1 as D (6 bases). The CDR3 is 12 residues long. Per germline, CDR1 SEHNR and CDR2 FQNEAQ (reference sequence). Trimming took 6 bases from V and 4 from J, leaving 9 bases between them. The CDR3 is CASSQTGTEAFF. The CDR3 DNA is TGTGCCAGCAGTCAGACAGGCACTGAAGCTTTCTTT. The complete variable domain, with remaining parts taken from reference TRBV7-9 and TRBJ1-1, reads DTGVSQNPRHKITKRGQNVTFRCDPISEHNRLYWYRQTLGQGPEFLTYFQNEAQLEKSRLLSDRFSAERPKGSFSTLEIQRTEQGDSAMYLCASSQTGTEAFFGQGTRLTVV.

The rearrangement uses TRBV6-1 and TRBJ2-7; TRBD2 matches 9 bases. V shed 4 bases, J shed 4 bases, and the junction held 11 bases outside the gene matches. The CDR3 spans 16 residues. The germline V gene encodes CDR1 MNHNS and CDR2 SASEGT. The CDR3 DNA sequence: TGTGCCAGCAGTGCGGAGACGGAGAGCGGGAGGTACGAGCAGTACTTC. Encoded protein: CASSAETESGRYEQYF.

This clone was counted a single time. The chain carries TRBV3-1 (or the pseudogene TRBV3-2) and TRBJ1-2; 7 bases agree with TRBD1. The CDR3 runs to 14 residues. CDR1 is LGHDT, CDR2 YNNKEL, per germline (reference sequence). V shed 1 base, J shed 8 bases, and the junction held 7 bases outside the gene matches. The CDR3 DNA reads TGTGCCAGCAGCCAAGGAACGGGACAGCGCGGCTACACCTTC. Translating it yields CASSQGTGQRGYTF.

The CDR3 spells CASSQRSRLAGETQYF. The CDR3 DNA sequence: TGTGCCAGCAGCCAAAGGTCCCGACTAGCAGGAGAGACCCAGTACTTC. The rearrangement uses TRBV3-1 (or the pseudogene TRBV3-2) and TRBJ2-5, with 7 bases matching TRBD2. The CDR3 totals 16 residues. V shed 2 bases and J 4 bases; nucleotides not matched to a gene: 10. CDR1 is LGHDT and CDR2 is YNNKEL in the germline V gene (reference sequence).